The 10 T cell receptor beta chains in this list originate from one sample, sequenced in a study of T-cell reconstitution after alpha-beta-depleted transplantation in children. Unique molecular identifiers were incorporated during preparation of the TCRbeta library. MiXCR, run by TCRdb on the PCR reads, gives a single entry per CDR3 protein. Among about 440,000 distinct CDR3 sequences listed, roughly 44% were seen once. Sample: PBMCs, taken before TCRalphabeta/CD19-depleted stem cell transplant. Receptor source: a girl aged 2-10 years with aplastic anemia, due to receive a stem cell transplant.

The CDR3 sequence is CASSLDVEETQYF. Here the CDR3 DNA reads TGTGCCAGCAGCTTAGATGTGGAAGAGACCCAGTACTTC. V gene TRBV7-6 combines with J gene TRBJ2-5; the D is unclear. The CDR3 runs 13 residues. Germline CDR1 and CDR2: SGHVS and FNYEAQ. Between the trimmed V and J ends, which lost 1 base and 3 bases, there was a span of 6 bases. Full variable domain (missing parts from reference TRBV7-6 and TRBJ2-5): GAGVSQSPRYKVTKRGQDVALRCDPISGHVSLYWYRQALGQGPEFLTYFNYEAQQDKSGLPNDRFSAERPEGSISTLTIQRTEQRDSAMYRCASSLDVEETQYFGPGTRLLVL.

The genes are TRBV5-1 and TRBJ2-3, with D perhaps given as TRBD1 or TRBD2 (5 bases each). This CDR3 has 15 amino acids. V lost 4 bases and J lost 2, with 14 bases in between. CDR1 and CDR2 from the germline V gene are SGHRS and YFSETQ. This CDR3 reads CASSPIGAPTDTQYF. In DNA form, the CDR3 reads TGCGCCAGCAGCCCGATCGGGGCCCCCACAGATACGCAGTATTTT.

There are many counts of this clonotype. The rearrangement joins TRBV28 to TRBJ1-1, with D possibly TRBD1 on 6 matching bases. Germline V lookup: CDR1 MDHEN, CDR2 SYDVKM. The CDR3 length is 13 residues. The germline V and J ends were trimmed by 7 bases and 6 bases, with 15 bases remaining between them. Here the CDR3 DNA reads TGTGCCAGCACCCAAGGGGGTAGGTCTGAAGCTTTCTTT. As protein: CASTQGGRSEAFF.

The chain joins TRBV5-1 to TRBJ2-3; 8 positions agree with TRBD2. Germline V gene data show CDR1 as SGHRS and CDR2 as YFSETQ. The CDR3 sequence is 15 residues long. Trimming took 0 bases from V and 6 from J; bases not matched to a gene: 6. Here the CDR3 reads CASSLASGTRDTQYF. The CDR3 region has the DNA TGCGCCAGCAGCTTGGCGTCCGGGACTAGGGATACGCAGTATTTT.

The J gene is TRBJ1-5, the V gene TRBV19; D unclear. Germline V gene lookup returns CDR1 LNHDA and CDR2 SQIVND (reference sequence). V lost 1 base, J lost 1 base, and 5 bases lay in between. This CDR3 region has 14 residues. The CDR3 DNA follows: TGTGCCAGTAGTATAGGACGGAGCAATCAGCCCCAGCATTTT. It encodes CASSIGRSNQPQHF.

The genes are TRBV11-2 and TRBJ2-2, with 8 nucleotides matching TRBD2. This CDR3 has 17 residues. In germline, CDR1 is SGHAT, CDR2 FQNNGV. V dropped 5 bases and J dropped 0; count of bases not matched to a gene: 8. CDR3 coding DNA: TGTGCCAGCAGCCTCCCGGGGGGGGCGGCGAACACCGGGGAGCTGTTTTTT. Amino acid sequence: CASSLPGGAANTGELFF.

The rearrangement joins TRBV28 to TRBJ2-7; D is unclear. Trimming took 6 bases from V and 6 from J, leaving 21 bases between them. This CDR3 comprises 15 residues. Germline V gives CDR1 MDHEN, CDR2 SYDVKM. Here the CDR3 DNA reads TGTGCCAGCAGATCTGGGCAGGCTGTTCGCCGCGAGCAGTACTTC. Its protein product is CASRSGQAVRREQYF.

The table lists this clonotype with a few counts. The chain recombines TRBV7-2 with TRBJ2-7, with TRBD1 matching 7 bases. Unmatched junction bases numbered 5, after V lost 3 bases and J lost 3 bases. The length of the CDR3 is 14 residues. CDR1 SGHTA and CDR2 FQGNSA come from the germline V gene. CDR3 residues: CASSFRGKSYEQYF. The CDR3 bases are TGTGCCAGCAGCTTCAGGGGGAAGAGCTACGAGCAGTACTTC. Based on the CDR3 plus reference TRBV7-2 and TRBJ2-7, the full variable domain is GAGVSQSPSNKVTEKGKDVELRCDPISGHTALYWYRQSLGQGLEFLIYFQGNSAPDKSGLPSDRFSAERTGGSVSTLTIQRTQQEDSAVYLCASSFRGKSYEQYFGPGTRLTVT.

J is TRBJ2-7 and V is TRBV20-1; 8 bases map to TRBD1. The CDR3 spans 13 residues. With V trimmed by 5 bases and J by 0 bases, 3 bases remained unmatched. Germline V gene lookup returns CDR1 DFQATT and CDR2 SNEGSKA (reference sequence). The CDR3 sequence is CSAYRGSSYEQYF. Written as DNA, the CDR3 is TGCAGTGCTTACAGGGGGAGCTCCTACGAGCAGTACTTC.

This clonotype was counted a single time. The chain couples TRBV5-5 to TRBJ2-3, with D perhaps TRBD2 (6 bases). Germline V gene lookup returns CDR1 SGHKS and CDR2 YYEKEE (reference sequence). The V and J ends lost 4 bases and 2 bases respectively, with 14 bases between them. The CDR3 sequence is 15 residues long. CDR3 nucleotide sequence: TGTGCCAGCAGCGTTGGTCGGGGGACCACAGATACGCAGTATTTT. It yields the protein CASSVGRGTTDTQYF. The complete variable domain, with remaining parts taken from reference TRBV5-5 and TRBJ2-3, reads DAGVTQSPTHLIKTRGQQVTLRCSPISGHKSVSWYQQVLGQGPQFIFQYYEKEERGRGNFPDRFSARQFPNYSSELNVNALLLGDSALYLCASSVGRGTTDTQYFGPGTRLTVL.